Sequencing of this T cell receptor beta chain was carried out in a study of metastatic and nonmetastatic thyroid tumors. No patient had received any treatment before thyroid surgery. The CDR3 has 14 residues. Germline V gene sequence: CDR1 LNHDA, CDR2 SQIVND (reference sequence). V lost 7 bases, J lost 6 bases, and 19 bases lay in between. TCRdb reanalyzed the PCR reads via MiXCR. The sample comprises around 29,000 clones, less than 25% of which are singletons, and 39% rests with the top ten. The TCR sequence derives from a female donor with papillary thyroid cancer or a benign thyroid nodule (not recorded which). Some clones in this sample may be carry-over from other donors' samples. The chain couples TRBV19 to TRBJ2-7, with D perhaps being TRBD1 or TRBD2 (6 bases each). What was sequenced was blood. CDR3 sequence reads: CASNTRGGSCEQYF. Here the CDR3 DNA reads TGTGCCAGTAATACCCGAGGGGGGAGCTGCGAGCAGTACTTC.